Listed below are T cell receptor beta chains from one sample, sequenced in a study of blood T cells in healthy people across ages. TCRdb independently ran MiXCR on the 5' RACE reads; one entry per CDR3 protein. The repertoire holds 790,000 or so distinct CDR3 sequences, more than 55% seen once, with roughly 24% in the top ten. Input material: blood. All receptors derive from a man in his forties or fifties in good health. CDR3s include the opening cysteine and the closing phenylalanine or tryptophan. Each record gives: clone size, J gene, D gene, V gene, CDR3 protein, CDR3 DNA. D genes are given only for firm matches. The size entry is marked missing in some rows and otherwise reads once, few, many or a size class.

-	TRBJ2-5	-	TRBV28	CASSNTPGRLRGEQYF	TGTGCCAGCAGTAACACACCGGGACGGCTTCGTGGTGAGCAGTACTTC
-	TRBJ2-1	TRBD1	TRBV2	CASSIAGTGVTNGQFF	TGTGCCAGCAGCATCGCCGGGACAGGGGTAACCAATGGGCAGTTCTTC
-	TRBJ2-5	-	TRBV7-3	CASSRRGGRETQYF	TGTGCCAGCAGCCGCAGGGGAGGTCGGGAGACCCAGTACTTC
-	TRBJ1-1	-	TRBV14	CASSQIRGYFNAEAFF	TGTGCCAGCAGCCAAATCAGGGGTTATTTTAACGCTGAAGCTTTCTTT
once	TRBJ1-1	-	TRBV20-1	CSARDTAMCTEAFF	TGCAGTGCTAGAGATACAGCGATGTGCACTGAAGCTTTCTTT
-	TRBJ2-3	-	TRBV7-2	CASSPRSALTSTDTQYF	TGTGCCAGCAGCCCCCGATCAGCGTTAACTAGCACAGATACGCAGTATTTT
-	TRBJ2-5	TRBD2	TRBV4-3	CASSQGREPHYEQYF	TGCGCCAGCAGCCAGGGGAGGGAGCCCCATTATGAGCAGTACTTC
few	TRBJ2-3	-	TRBV4-3	CASSQDIGARGTDTQYF	TGCGCCAGCAGCCAAGATATTGGCGCTAGGGGTACAGATACGCAGTATTTT
few	TRBJ2-1	TRBD2	TRBV28	CASSPRGAPGLGWGQFF	TGTGCCAGCAGTCCCCGAGGGGCCCCGGGACTAGGCTGGGGGCAGTTCTTC
once	TRBJ2-3	TRBD1	TRBV11-2	CASSQGQGQSRTDTQYF	TGTGCCAGCAGCCAGGGACAGGGTCAAAGCCGCACAGATACGCAGTATTTT
-	TRBJ2-1	TRBD2	TRBV6-5	CASSYLRGGGNEQFF	TGTGCCAGCAGTTATCTGCGGGGGGGAGGGAATGAGCAGTTCTTC
-	TRBJ1-1	-	TRBV29-1	CSGGGWNTEAFF	TGCAGCGGCGGGGGATGGAACACTGAAGCTTTCTTT
few	TRBJ2-7	-	TRBV7-2	CASSLRGTGRGTYF	TGTGCCAGCAGCTTAAGGGGGACGGGACGTGGAACGTACTTC
-	TRBJ2-6	-	TRBV15	CATSETSGHSGANVLTF	TGTGCCACCAGCGAAACGTCCGGCCACTCTGGGGCCAACGTCCTGACTTTC
-	TRBJ2-1	TRBD2	TRBV4-3	CASSLRLADNNEQFF	TGCGCCAGCAGCCTTCGACTAGCGGATAACAATGAGCAGTTCTTC
-	TRBJ1-2	TRBD1	TRBV27	CASSPLDRGGYTF	TGTGCCAGCAGTCCACTGGACAGGGGCGGCTACACCTTC
-	TRBJ2-7	TRBD1	TRBV27	CASSSHRGRYEQYF	TGTGCCAGCAGTTCACACAGGGGACGGTACGAGCAGTACTTC
few	TRBJ1-2	-	TRBV29-1	CSVNARGYTF	TGCAGCGTTAACGCCAGGGGCTACACCTTC
-	TRBJ2-3	TRBD2	TRBV4-3	CASSPGNGLAADTQYF	TGCGCCAGCAGCCCAGGCAATGGACTAGCGGCAGATACGCAGTATTTT
-	TRBJ2-6	-	TRBV28	CASSYPTNVLTF	TGTGCCAGCTCCTATCCCACCAACGTCCTGACTTTC